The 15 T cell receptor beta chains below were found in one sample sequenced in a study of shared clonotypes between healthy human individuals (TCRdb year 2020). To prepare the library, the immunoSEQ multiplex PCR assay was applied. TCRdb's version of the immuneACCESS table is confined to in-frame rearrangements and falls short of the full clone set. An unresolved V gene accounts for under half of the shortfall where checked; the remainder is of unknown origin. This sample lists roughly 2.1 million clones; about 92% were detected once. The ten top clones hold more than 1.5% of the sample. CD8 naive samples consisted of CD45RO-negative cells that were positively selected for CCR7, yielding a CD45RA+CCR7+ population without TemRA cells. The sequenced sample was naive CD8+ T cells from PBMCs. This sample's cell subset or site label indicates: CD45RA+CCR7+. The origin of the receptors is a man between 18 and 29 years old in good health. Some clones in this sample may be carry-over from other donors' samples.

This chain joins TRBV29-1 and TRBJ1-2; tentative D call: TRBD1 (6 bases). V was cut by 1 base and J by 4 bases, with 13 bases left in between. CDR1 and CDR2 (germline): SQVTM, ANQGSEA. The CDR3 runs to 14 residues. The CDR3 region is CSVEAPGAFYGYTF. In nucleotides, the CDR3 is TGCAGCGTTGAAGCTCCAGGGGCCTTCTATGGCTACACCTTC.

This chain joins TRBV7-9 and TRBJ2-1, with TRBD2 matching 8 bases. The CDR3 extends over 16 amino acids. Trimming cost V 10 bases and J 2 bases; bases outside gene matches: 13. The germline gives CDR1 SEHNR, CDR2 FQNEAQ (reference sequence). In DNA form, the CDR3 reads TGTGCCACCCGTCGGGACGGGAGGGCCGCCTACAATGAGCAGTTCTTC. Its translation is CATRRDGRAAYNEQFF.

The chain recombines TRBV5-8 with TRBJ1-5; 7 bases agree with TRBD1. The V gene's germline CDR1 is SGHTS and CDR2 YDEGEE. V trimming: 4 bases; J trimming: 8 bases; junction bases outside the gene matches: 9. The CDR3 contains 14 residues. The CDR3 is CASSHETGWKPQHF. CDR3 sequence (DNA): TGTGCCAGCAGCCACGAGACAGGGTGGAAGCCCCAGCATTTT.

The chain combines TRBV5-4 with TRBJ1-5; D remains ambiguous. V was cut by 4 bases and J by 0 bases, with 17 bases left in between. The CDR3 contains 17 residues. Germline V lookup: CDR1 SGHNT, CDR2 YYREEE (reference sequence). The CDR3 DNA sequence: TGTGCCAGCAGCCCTGGACCGTCGAGCTATAGCAATCAGCCCCAGCATTTT. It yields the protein CASSPGPSSYSNQPQHF.

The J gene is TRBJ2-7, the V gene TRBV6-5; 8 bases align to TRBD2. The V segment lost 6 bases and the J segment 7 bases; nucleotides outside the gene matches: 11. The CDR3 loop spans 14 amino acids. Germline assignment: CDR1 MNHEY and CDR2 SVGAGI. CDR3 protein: CASSPSGGAGEQYF. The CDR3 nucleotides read TGTGCCAGCAGCCCCTCGGGGGGGGCGGGGGAGCAGTACTTC.

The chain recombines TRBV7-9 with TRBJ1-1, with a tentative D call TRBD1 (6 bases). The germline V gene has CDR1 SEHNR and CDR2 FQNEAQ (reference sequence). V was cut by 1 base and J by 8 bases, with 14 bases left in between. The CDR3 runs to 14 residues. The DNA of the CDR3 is TGTGCCAGCAGCTTAGTTCCAGGGGAGGAGGAAGCTTTCTTT. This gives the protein CASSLVPGEEEAFF.

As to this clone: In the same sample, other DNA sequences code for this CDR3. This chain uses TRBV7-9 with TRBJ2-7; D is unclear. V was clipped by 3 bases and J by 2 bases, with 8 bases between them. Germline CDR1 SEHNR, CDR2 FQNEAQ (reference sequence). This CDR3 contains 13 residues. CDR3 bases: TGTGCCAGCAGCTTGGGCGCCACCTACGAGCAGTACTTC. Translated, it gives CASSLGATYEQYF.

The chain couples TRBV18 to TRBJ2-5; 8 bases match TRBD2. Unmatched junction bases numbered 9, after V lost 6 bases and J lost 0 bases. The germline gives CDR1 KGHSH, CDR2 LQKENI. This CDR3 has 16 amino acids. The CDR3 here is CASSRVEREYQETQYF. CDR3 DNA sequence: TGTGCCAGCTCCAGGGTGGAGCGGGAGTACCAAGAGACCCAGTACTTC.

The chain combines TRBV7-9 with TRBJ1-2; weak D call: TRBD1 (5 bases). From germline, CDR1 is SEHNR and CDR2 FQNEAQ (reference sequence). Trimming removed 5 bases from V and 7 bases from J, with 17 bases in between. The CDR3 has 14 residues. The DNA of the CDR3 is TGTGCCAGCAGCGGTACCGGGACGCCTTTTGGCTACACCTTC. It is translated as CASSGTGTPFGYTF. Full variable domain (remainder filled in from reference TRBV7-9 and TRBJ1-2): DTGVSQNPRHKITKRGQNVTFRCDPISEHNRLYWYRQTLGQGPEFLTYFQNEAQLEKSRLLSDRFSAERPKGSFSTLEIQRTEQGDSAMYLCASSGTGTPFGYTFGSGTRLTVV.

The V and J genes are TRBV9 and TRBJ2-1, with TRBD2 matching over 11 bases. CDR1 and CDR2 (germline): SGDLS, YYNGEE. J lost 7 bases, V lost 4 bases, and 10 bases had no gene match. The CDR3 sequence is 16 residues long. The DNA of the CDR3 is TGTGCCAGCAGCCACTCCACTAGCGGGAGAGGGAATGAGCAGTTCTTC. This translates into CASSHSTSGRGNEQFF.

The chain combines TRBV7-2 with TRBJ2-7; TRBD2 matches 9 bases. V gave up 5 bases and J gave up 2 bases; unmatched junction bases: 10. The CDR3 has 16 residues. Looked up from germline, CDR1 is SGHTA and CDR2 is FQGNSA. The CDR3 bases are TGTGCCAGCAGCCCACTAAAGCTAGCGGGACCCTACGAGCAGTACTTC. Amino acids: CASSPLKLAGPYEQYF.

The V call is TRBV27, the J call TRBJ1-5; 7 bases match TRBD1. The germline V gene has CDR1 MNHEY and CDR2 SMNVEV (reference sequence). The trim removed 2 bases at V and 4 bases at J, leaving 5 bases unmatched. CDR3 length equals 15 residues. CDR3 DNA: TGTGCCAGCAGTTTAACCGGGACAGATAATCAGCCCCAGCATTTT. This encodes CASSLTGTDNQPQHF.

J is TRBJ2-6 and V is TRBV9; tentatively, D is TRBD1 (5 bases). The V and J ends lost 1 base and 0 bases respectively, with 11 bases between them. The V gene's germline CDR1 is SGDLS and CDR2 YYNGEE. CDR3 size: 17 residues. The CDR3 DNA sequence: TGTGCCAGCAGCGTACAGGGTGGAATCTCTGGGGCCAACGTCCTGACTTTC. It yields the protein CASSVQGGISGANVLTF.

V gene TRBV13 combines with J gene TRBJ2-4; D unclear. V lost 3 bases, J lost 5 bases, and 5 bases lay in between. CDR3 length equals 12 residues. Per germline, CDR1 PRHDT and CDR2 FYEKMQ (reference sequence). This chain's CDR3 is CASSFIENIQYF. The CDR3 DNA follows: TGTGCCAGCAGCTTTATAGAAAACATTCAGTACTTC.

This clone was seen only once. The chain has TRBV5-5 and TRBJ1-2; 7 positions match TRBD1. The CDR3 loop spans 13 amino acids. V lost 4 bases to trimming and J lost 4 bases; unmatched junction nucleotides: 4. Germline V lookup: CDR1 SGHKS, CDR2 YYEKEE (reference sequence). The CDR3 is CASSPGQLYGYTF. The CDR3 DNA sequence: TGTGCCAGCAGCCCGGGACAGCTCTATGGCTACACCTTC. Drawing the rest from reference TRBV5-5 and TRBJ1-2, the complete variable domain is DAGVTQSPTHLIKTRGQQVTLRCSPISGHKSVSWYQQVLGQGPQFIFQYYEKEERGRGNFPDRFSARQFPNYSSELNVNALLLGDSALYLCASSPGQLYGYTFGSGTRLTVV.